The clone carrying this T cell receptor beta chain was seen only a few times. Its antigen is not identified. The data are from a study of early T cells in non-severe SARS-CoV-2 infection. Study-level information: Investigators sequenced bulk RNA drawn from unsorted whole blood, and chains remained unpaired. Study results and caveats: There was a bias toward anti-spike CD8 responses in VDJdb matching, which missed private and CD4 specificities.

Trimming at V came to 6 bases and at J to 4 bases, leaving 7 bases not matched to a gene. Germline lookup yields CDR1 SGHVS and CDR2 FQNEAQ. The CDR3 spans 14 residues. Attachment of unique molecular identifiers was made to individual cDNA molecules. TCRdb called the 5' RACE reads again in MiXCR, with one record for every CDR3 protein. The sample holds 60,000 or so distinct CDR3 sequences, around 12% seen once. This TCR derives from an adult who was a healthcare worker with PCR-confirmed SARS-CoV-2 infection or an uninfected control (not recorded which). The V and J genes are TRBV7-8 and TRBJ1-1; 8 bases are shared with TRBD1. Sequencing was done on a sample of whole blood. The chain's CDR3 is CASRTDRGVTEAFF. CDR3 sequence (DNA): TGTGCCAGCAGAACTGACAGGGGAGTCACTGAAGCTTTCTTT.